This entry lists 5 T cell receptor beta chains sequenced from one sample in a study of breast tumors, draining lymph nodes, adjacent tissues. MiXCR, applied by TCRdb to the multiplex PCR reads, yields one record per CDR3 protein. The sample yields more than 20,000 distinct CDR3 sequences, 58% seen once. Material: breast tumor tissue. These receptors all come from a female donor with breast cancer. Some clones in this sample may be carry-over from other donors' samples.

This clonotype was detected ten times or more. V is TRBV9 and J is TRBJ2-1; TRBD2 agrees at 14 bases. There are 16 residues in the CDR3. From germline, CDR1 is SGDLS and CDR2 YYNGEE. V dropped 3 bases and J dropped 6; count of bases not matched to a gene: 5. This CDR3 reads CASSAPTSGGVNEQFF. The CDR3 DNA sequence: TGTGCCAGCAGCGCCCCGACTAGCGGGGGGGTCAATGAGCAGTTCTTC.

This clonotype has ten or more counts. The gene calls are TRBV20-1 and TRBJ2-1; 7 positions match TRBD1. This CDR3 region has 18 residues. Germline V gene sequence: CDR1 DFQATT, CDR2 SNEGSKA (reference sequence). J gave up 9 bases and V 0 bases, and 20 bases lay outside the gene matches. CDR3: CSARDSAGAQGWTTEQFF. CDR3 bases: TGCAGTGCTAGAGATTCAGCTGGGGCACAGGGGTGGACGACTGAGCAGTTCTTC.

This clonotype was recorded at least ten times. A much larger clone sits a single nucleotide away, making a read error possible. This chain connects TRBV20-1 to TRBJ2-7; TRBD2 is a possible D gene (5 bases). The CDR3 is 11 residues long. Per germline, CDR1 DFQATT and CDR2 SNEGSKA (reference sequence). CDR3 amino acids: CSAREDYEQSF. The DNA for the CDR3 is TGCAGTGCTAGAGAAGACTACGAGCAGTCCTTC.

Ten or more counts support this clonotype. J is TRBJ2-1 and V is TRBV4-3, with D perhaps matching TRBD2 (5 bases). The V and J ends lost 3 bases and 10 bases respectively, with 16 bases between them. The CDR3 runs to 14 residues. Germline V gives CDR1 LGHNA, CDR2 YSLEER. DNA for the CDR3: TGCGCCAGCAGCCAGGGGAGAGGGAGAGCGGAGCAGTTCTTC. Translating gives CASSQGRGRAEQFF.

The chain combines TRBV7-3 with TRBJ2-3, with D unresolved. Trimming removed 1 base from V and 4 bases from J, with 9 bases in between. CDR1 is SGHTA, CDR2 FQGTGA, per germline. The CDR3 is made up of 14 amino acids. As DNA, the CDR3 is TGTGCCAGCAGCTTAAAAGGGAACGCAGATACGCAGTATTTT. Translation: CASSLKGNADTQYF.